This T cell receptor beta chain was captured by sequencing in a study of human versus mouse CDR3 diversity and MHC coevolution. About the study: The immunoSEQ assay reportedly detects one in 200,000 T cells. Between about 0.6 x 10^7 and 1.6 x 10^7 valid reads came from each sample.

CDR1 MNHEY and CDR2 SMNVEV come from the germline V gene (reference sequence). V was pared by 2 bases and J by 2 bases, with 13 bases between. The length of the CDR3 is 16 residues. This clone was detected once. Antigen: not known. Study conclusions and caveats: On average, humans showed more CDR3 deletions and insertions than mice. Roughly 1.5 million TCR beta clonotypes were estimated for humans, the largest repertoire.

Generated by immunoSEQ multiplex PCR, the TCRdb table keeps only in-frame clones and is missing some. The data hold some 60,000 clones, with around 94% observed a single time. Sequencing was done on a sample of naive CD4+ T cells from blood. The subset: CD45RO-negative CD62L-positive naive CD4 T cells. The V and J genes are TRBV27 and TRBJ1-5, with D perhaps TRBD1 (5 bases). The TCR comes from a person aged 55 to 70 in good health. CDR3 DNA: TGTGCCAGCAGTTTAATGGCCACGGGGGGCAATCAGCCCCAGCATTTT. It specifies CASSLMATGGNQPQHF.